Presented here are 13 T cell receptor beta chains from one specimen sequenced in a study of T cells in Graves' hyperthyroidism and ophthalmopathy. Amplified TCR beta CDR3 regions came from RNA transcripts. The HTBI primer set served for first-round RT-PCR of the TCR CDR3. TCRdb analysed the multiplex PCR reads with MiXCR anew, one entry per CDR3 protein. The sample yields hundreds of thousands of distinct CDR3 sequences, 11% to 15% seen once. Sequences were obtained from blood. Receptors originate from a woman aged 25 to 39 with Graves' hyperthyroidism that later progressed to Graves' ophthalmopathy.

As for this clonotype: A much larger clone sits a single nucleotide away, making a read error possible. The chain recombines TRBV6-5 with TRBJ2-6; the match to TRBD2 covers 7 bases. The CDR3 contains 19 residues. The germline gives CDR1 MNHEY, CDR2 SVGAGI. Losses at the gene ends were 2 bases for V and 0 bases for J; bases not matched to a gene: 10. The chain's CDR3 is CASSYAFGREGSGANVLTF. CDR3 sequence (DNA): TGTGCCAGCAGTTACGCCTTCGGCAGGGAGGGCTCTGGGGCCAACGTCCTGACTTTC.

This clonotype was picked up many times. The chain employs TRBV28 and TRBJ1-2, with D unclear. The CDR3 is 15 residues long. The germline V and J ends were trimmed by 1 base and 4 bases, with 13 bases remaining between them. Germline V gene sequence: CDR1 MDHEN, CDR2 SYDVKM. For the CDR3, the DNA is TGTGCCAGCAGTTTATATGGTGAGCGGAGCTATGGCTACACCTTC. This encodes CASSLYGERSYGYTF.

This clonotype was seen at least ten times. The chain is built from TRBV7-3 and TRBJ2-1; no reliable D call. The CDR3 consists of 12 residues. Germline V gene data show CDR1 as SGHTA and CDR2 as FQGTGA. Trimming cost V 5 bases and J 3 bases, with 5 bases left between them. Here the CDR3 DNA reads TGTGCCAGCAGCCCAGACTACAATGAGCAGTTCTTC. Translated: CASSPDYNEQFF.

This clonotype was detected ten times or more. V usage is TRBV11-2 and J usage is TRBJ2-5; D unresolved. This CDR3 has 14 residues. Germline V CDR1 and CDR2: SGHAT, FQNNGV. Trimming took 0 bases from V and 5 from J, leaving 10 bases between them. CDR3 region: CASSLDLPRETQYF. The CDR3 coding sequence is TGTGCCAGCAGCTTAGATCTACCCCGGGAGACCCAGTACTTC.

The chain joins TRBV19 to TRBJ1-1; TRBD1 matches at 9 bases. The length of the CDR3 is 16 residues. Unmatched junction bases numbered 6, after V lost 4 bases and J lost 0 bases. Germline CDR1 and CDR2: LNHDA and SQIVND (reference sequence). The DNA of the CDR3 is TGTGCCAGTAGTACCTCCGGGACAGGGATGAACACTGAAGCTTTCTTT. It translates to CASSTSGTGMNTEAFF.

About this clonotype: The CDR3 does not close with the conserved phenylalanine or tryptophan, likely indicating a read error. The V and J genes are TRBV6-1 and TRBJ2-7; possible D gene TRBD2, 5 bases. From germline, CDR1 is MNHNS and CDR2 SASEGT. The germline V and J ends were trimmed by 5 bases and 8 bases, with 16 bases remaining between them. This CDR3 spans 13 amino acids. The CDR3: CASSPDSFYKQYL. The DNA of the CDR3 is TGTGCCAGCAGTCCGGACTCATTTTACAAGCAGTACCTC.

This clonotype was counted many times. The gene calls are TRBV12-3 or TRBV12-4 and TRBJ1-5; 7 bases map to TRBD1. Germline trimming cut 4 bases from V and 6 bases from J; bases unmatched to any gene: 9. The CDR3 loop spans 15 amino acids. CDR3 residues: CASSWDSEGGQPQHF. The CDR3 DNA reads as TGTGCCAGCAGTTGGGACAGCGAGGGGGGTCAGCCCCAGCATTTT.

For the CDR3, the DNA is TGTGCCAGCAGCCAAGAAGGGGGACTTGGGGACAGGACCTACGAGCAGTACTTC. Translation: CASSQEGGLGDRTYEQYF. The chain employs TRBV14 and TRBJ2-7; 8 bases align to TRBD1. The V gene end was trimmed by 0 bases and the J gene end by 2 bases; junction bases not matched to a gene: 12. The CDR3 is made up of 18 amino acids. The germline V gene has CDR1 SGHDN and CDR2 FVKESK. The full variable domain, with the rest looked up from reference TRBV14 and TRBJ2-7, is EAGVTQFPSHSVIEKGQTVTLRCDPISGHDNLYWYRRVMGKEIKFLLHFVKESKQDESGMPNNRFLAERTGGTYSTLKVQPAELEDSGVYFCASSQEGGLGDRTYEQYFGPGTRLTVT.

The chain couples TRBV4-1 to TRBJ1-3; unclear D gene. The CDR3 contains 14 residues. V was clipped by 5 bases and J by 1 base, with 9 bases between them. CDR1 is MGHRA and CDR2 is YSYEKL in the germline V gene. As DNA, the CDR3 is TGCGCCAGCAGCTACCAAGTTTCTGGAAACACCATATATTTT. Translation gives CASSYQVSGNTIYF.

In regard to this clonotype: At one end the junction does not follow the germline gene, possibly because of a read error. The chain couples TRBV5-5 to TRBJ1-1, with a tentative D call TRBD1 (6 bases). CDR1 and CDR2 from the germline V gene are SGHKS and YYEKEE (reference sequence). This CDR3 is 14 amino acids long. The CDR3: CASSLGYRDTEALF. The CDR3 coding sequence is TGTGCCAGCAGCTTGGGGTACAGGGACACTGAAGCTTTATTT.

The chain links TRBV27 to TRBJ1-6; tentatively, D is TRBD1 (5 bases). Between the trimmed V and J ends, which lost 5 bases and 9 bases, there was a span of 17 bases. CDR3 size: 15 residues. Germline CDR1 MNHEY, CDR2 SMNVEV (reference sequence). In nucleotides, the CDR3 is TGTGCCAGCAGTATCAGAACGGGGGGGGGTTCACCCCTCCACTTT. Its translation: CASSIRTGGGSPLHF.

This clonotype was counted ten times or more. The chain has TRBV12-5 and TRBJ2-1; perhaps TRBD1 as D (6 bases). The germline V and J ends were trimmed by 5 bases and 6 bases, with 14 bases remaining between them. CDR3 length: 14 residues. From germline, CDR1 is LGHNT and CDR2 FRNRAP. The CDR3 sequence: CASGPGTPPNEQFF. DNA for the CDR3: TGTGCTAGTGGTCCCGGGACACCACCCAATGAGCAGTTCTTC.

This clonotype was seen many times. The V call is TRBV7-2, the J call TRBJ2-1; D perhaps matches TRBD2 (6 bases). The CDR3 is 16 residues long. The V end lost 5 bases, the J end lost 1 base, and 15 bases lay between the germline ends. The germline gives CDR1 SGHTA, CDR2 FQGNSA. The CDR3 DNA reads TGTGCCAGCAGCACCGACGGTAGCGGATCCTACAATGAGCAGTTCTTC. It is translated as CASSTDGSGSYNEQFF.